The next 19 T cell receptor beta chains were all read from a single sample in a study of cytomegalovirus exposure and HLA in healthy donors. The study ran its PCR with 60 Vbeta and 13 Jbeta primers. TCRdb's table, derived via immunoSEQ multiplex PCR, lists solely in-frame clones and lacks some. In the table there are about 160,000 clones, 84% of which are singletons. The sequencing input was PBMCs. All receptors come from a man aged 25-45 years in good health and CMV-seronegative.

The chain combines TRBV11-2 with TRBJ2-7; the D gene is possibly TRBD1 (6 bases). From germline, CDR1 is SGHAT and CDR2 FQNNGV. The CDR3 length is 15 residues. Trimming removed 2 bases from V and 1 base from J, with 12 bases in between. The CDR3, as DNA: TGTGCCAGCAGCTTAAGTTCTGGACAGTCCTACGAGCAGTACTTC. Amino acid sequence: CASSLSSGQSYEQYF.

The CDR3 nucleotides read TGTGCCAGCATGGATTCAGGACAGGTTGGGGCTTTCTTT. It translates to CASMDSGQVGAFF. The V call is TRBV21-1, the J call TRBJ1-1; TRBD1 is taken as the D call from the table, unchecked against the DNA. TRBV21-1 is shown as a pseudogene. The length of the CDR3 is 13 residues.

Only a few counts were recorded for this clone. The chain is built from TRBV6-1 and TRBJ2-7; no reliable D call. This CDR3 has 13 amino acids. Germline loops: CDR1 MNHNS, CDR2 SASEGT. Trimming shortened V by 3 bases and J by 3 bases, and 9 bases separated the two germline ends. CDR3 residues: CASSDNNLYEQYF. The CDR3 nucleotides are TGTGCCAGCAGTGATAACAACCTCTACGAGCAGTACTTC.

CDR3 DNA sequence: TGTGCCAGCAGTTTTCTAGCTGATTTAGGGGAGCTGTTTTTT. The encoded protein is CASSFLADLGELFF. V and J are TRBV6-1 and TRBJ2-2; possibly TRBD2 for D (5 bases). The germline CDR1 and CDR2 sequences are MNHNS and SASEGT. The CDR3 length is 14 residues. Trimming removed 5 bases at V and 8 bases at J, with 15 bases between.

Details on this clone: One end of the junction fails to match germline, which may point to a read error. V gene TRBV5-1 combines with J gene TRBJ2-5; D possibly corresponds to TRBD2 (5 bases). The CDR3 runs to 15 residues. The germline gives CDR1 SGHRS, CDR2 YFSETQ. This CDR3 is CASSPGLSSGETQHF. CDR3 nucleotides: TGCGCCAGCAGCCCAGGCTTGAGCAGCGGTGAGACCCAGCACTTC.

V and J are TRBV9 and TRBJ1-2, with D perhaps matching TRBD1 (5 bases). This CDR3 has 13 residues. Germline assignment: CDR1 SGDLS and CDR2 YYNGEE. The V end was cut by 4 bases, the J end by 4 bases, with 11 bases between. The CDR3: CASSPGGFYGYTF. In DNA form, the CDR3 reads TGTGCCAGCAGCCCCGGGGGGTTCTATGGCTACACCTTC.

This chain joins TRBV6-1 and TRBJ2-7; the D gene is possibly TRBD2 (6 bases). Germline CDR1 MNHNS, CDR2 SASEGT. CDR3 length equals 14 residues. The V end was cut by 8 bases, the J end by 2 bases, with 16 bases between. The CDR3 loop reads CASEELATPYEQYF. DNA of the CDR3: TGTGCCAGCGAGGAGCTAGCGACTCCCTACGAGCAGTACTTC.

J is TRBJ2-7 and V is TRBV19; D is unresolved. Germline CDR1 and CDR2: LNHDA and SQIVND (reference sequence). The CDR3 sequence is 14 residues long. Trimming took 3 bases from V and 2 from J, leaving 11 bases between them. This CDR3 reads CASSILPGPYEQYF. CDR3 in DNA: TGTGCCAGTAGTATTCTTCCGGGTCCCTACGAGCAGTACTTC.

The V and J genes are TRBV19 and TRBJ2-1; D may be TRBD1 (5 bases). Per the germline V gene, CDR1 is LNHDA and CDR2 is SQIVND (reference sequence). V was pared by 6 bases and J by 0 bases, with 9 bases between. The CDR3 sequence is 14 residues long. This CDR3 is CASRQDNSYNEQFF. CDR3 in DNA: TGTGCCAGTAGGCAGGACAACTCCTACAATGAGCAGTTCTTC.

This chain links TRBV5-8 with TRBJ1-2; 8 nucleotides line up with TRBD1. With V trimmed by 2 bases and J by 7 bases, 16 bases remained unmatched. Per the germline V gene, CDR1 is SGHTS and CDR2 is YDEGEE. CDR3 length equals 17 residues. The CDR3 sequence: CASSFGGFARGHGGYTF. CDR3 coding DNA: TGTGCCAGCAGCTTCGGGGGGTTTGCCAGGGGGCATGGTGGCTACACCTTC. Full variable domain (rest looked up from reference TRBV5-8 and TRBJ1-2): EAGVTQSPTHLIKTRGQQATLRCSPISGHTSVYWYQQALGLGLQFLLWYDEGEERNRGNFPPRFSGRQFPNYSSELNVNALELEDSALYLCASSFGGFARGHGGYTFGSGTRLTVV.

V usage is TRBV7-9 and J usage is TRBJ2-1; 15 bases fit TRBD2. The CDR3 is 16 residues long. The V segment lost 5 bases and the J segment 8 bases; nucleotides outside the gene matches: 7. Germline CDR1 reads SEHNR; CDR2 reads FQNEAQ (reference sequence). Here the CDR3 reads CASSPRTSGGAYEQFF. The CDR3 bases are TGTGCCAGCAGCCCCCGGACTAGCGGGGGGGCCTATGAGCAGTTCTTC.

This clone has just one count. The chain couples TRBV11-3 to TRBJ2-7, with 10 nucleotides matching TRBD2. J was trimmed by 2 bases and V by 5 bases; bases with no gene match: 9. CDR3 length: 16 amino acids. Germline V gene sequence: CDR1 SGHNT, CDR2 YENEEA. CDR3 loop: CASSPKTSGWAYEQYF. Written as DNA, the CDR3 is TGTGCCAGCAGCCCGAAGACTAGCGGGTGGGCCTACGAGCAGTACTTC.

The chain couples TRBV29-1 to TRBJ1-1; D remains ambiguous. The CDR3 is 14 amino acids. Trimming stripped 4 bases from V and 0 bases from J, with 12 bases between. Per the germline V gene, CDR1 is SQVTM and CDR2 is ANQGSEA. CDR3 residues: CSVVPGIMNTEAFF. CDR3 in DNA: TGCAGCGTTGTACCGGGGATCATGAACACTGAAGCTTTCTTT.

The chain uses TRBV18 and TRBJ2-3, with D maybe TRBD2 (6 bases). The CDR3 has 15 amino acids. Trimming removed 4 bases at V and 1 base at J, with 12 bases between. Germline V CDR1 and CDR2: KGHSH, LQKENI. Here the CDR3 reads CASSLSAGRTDTQYF. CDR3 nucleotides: TGTGCCAGCTCACTTTCGGCGGGACGCACAGATACGCAGTATTTT.

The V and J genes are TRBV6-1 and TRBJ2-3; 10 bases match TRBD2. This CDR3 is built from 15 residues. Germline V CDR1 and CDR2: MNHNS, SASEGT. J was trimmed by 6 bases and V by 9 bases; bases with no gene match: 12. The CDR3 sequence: CASPPRASGSDTQYF. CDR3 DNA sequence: TGTGCCAGTCCCCCCCGGGCTAGCGGGAGTGATACGCAGTATTTT.

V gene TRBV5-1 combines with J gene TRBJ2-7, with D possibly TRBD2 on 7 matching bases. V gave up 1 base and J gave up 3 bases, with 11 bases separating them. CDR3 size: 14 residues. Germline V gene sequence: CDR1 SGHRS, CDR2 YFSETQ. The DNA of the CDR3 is TGCGCCAGCAGCTTGCAGGGGACTATCTACGAGCAGTACTTC. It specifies CASSLQGTIYEQYF.

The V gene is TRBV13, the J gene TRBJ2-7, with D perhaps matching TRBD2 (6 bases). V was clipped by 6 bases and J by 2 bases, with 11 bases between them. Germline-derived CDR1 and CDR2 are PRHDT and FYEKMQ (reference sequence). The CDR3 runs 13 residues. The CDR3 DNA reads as TGTGCCAGCAGTCGGGACTCAGCCTACGAGCAGTACTTC. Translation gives CASSRDSAYEQYF.

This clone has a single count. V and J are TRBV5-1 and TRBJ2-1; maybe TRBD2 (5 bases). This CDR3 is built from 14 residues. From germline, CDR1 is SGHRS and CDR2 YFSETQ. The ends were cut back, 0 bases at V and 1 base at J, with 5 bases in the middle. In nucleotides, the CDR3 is TGCGCCAGCAGCTTGGGAGGGTCCTACAATGAGCAGTTCTTC. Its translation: CASSLGGSYNEQFF.

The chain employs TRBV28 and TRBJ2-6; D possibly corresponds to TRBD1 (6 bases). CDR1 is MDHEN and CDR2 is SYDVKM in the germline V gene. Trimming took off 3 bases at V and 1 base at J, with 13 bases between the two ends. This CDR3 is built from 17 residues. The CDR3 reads CASSLERTGSGANVLTF. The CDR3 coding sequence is TGTGCCAGCAGTTTGGAACGTACAGGGTCTGGGGCCAACGTCCTGACTTTC.